This T cell receptor (beta chain) was identified during a study of blood T cell repertoires in COVID-19. Sequenced by immunoSEQ multiplex PCR; TCRdb stores in-frame clones only, minus some. This table has about 52,000 clones, 85% to 90% appearing once. The trim removed 7 bases at V and 0 bases at J, leaving 6 bases unmatched. Germline V lookup: CDR1 MDHEN, CDR2 SYDVKM. The CDR3 is 15 residues long. The sequenced sample consisted of peripheral blood. The V call is TRBV28, the J call TRBJ1-2, with 9 bases matching TRBD1. The source is a man older than 75 with active or convalescent COVID-19. CDR3 DNA: TGTGCCAGCAATGACAGGGGGGGAGCTAACTATGGCTACACCTTC. Encoded protein: CASNDRGGANYGYTF.